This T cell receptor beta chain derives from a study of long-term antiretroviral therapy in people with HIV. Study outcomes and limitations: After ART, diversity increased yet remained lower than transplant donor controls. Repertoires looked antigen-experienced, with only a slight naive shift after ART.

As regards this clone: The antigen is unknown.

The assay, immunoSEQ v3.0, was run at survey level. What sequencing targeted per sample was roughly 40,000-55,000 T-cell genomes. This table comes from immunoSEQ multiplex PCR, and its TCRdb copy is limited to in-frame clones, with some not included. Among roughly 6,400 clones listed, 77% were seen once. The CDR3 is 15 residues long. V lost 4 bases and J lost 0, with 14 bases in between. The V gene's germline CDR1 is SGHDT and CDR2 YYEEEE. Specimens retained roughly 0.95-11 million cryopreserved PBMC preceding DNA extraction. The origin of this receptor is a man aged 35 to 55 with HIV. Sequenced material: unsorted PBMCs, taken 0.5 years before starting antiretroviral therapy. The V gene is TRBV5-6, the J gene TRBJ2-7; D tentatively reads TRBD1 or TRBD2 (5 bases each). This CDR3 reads CASSPGTVSSYEQYF. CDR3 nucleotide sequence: TGTGCCAGCAGCCCAGGGACGGTAAGCTCCTACGAGCAGTACTTC.